A selection of T cell receptor beta chains follows, all from one sample in a study of T-cell memory formation after mild COVID-19. TCRdb re-analysed the 5' RACE reads in MiXCR, keeping a single row per CDR3 protein. Here the sample spans fewer than 300,000 distinct CDR3 sequences, 16% being singletons. The sequenced sample was PBMCs or a T cell subset sorted from them (not recorded which). The receptor set was obtained from a young man who had mild COVID-19 (a few samples of this study predate the infection). Cell type and time point are not known. Each CDR3 is given with its conserved first and last residue. A D gene is named only where the DNA matches it firmly. Only part of the rows carry a size: once, few, many, or a class if the clone is expanded.

J gene	D gene	clone size	V gene	CDR3 protein	CDR3 DNA
TRBJ1-5	TRBD1	few	TRBV7-2	CASSLQGGISQPQHF	TGTGCCAGCAGCTTACAGGGGGGGATCAGTCAGCCCCAGCATTTT
TRBJ1-1	-	-	TRBV14	CASSPAGYTTEAFF	TGTGCCAGCAGCCCCGCAGGGTATACCACTGAAGCTTTCTTT
TRBJ1-4	TRBD1	-	TRBV5-4	CASSHRGLDEKLFF	TGTGCCAGCAGCCACAGGGGACTGGATGAAAAACTGTTTTTT
TRBJ1-5	-	-	TRBV6-6	CASQGGGNQPQHF	TGTGCCAGCCAGGGTGGGGGCAATCAGCCCCAGCATTTT
TRBJ1-2	-	-	TRBV20-1	CSAPQGPGGYTF	TGCAGTGCTCCTCAGGGCCCTGGGGGCTACACCTTC
TRBJ2-5	-	few	TRBV5-1	CASSVGRIRETQYF	TGCGCCAGCAGCGTGGGACGTATTCGGGAGACCCAGTACTTC
TRBJ2-3	-	-	TRBV5-1	CASSESGRGFVDTQYF	TGCGCCAGCAGCGAAAGCGGTCGGGGTTTTGTGGATACGCAGTATTTT
TRBJ2-2	TRBD2	-	TRBV5-1	CASSLGLAGFTGELFF	TGCGCCAGCAGCTTGGGACTAGCGGGGTTCACCGGGGAGCTGTTTTTT
TRBJ1-5	TRBD1	-	TRBV12-3/TRBV12-4	CASSNTGQGGNQPQHF	TGTGCCAGCAGCAACACCGGACAGGGGGGCAATCAGCCCCAGCATTTT
TRBJ2-5	-	few	TRBV28	CASSIRGADRETQYF	TGTGCCAGCAGCATCAGGGGGGCGGATAGGGAGACCCAGTACTTC
TRBJ1-1	-	few	TRBV5-1	CASRPGRGEAFF	TGCGCCAGCAGACCCGGACGGGGAGAAGCTTTCTTT
TRBJ2-2	-	-	TRBV29-1	CSARVIDTGELFF	TGCAGCGCCAGGGTTATCGACACCGGGGAGCTGTTTTTT
TRBJ1-6	TRBD1	many	TRBV5-1	CASCDRDNSPLHF	TGCGCCAGCTGTGACAGGGATAATTCACCCCTCCACTTT
TRBJ2-3	-	-	TRBV4-3	CASSHAQGDDTQYF	TGCGCCAGCAGCCACGCCCAGGGTGACGATACGCAGTATTTT
TRBJ1-1	TRBD1	few	TRBV7-9	CASSAQGGTEAFF	TGTGCCAGCAGCGCACAGGGGGGAACTGAAGCTTTCTTT
TRBJ1-5	-	-	TRBV7-9	CASSLGIASNQPQHF	TGTGCCAGCAGCTTGGGGATAGCCAGCAATCAGCCCCAGCATTTT
TRBJ2-7	-	-	TRBV7-9	CASSLASQALLKQYF	TGTGCCAGCAGCTTAGCGAGCCAGGCGCTCCTAAAGCAGTACTTC
TRBJ1-4	TRBD1	-	TRBV6-6	CASSYPGQGKTNEKLFF	TGTGCCAGCAGTTACCCAGGACAGGGAAAGACTAATGAAAAACTGTTTTTT
TRBJ2-5	-	many	TRBV18	CASSPLETQYF	TGTGCCAGCTCACCATTGGAGACCCAGTACTTC
TRBJ2-1	-	many	TRBV7-2	CASSLLIRGWDEQFF	TGTGCCAGCAGCTTATTGATTAGGGGATGGGATGAGCAGTTCTTC
TRBJ1-2	TRBD1	-	TRBV7-2	CASSLAGTANYGYTF	TGTGCCAGCAGCTTAGCCGGGACAGCTAACTATGGCTACACCTTC
TRBJ1-1	-	-	TRBV29-1	CSGGTGNTEAFF	TGCAGCGGGGGAACAGGTAACACTGAAGCTTTCTTT
TRBJ1-2	-	few	TRBV20-1	CSAKPYRSYGYTF	TGCAGTGCTAAACCGTATCGTAGCTATGGCTACACCTTC
TRBJ2-5	-	few	TRBV20-1	CSARDGGETQYF	TGCAGTGCTAGAGATGGAGGAGAGACCCAGTACTTC
TRBJ2-7	-	-	TRBV9	CASSPIRTEPYEQYF	TGTGCCAGCAGCCCAATTCGGACGGAGCCCTACGAGCAGTACTTC
TRBJ2-5	-	-	TRBV4-1	CASSPNPRVGETQYF	TGCGCCAGCAGCCCCAACCCCCGGGTGGGGGAGACCCAGTACTTC
TRBJ2-1	TRBD1	few	TRBV2	CASTPGQEGINEQFF	TGTGCCAGCACCCCAGGACAGGAAGGGATCAATGAGCAGTTCTTC
TRBJ2-5	-	many	TRBV5-6	CASSLARGRETQYF	TGTGCCAGCAGCTTGGCCCGAGGGAGGGAGACCCAGTACTTC
TRBJ2-1	-	-	TRBV5-1	CASSEEGPGKQFF	TGCGCCAGCAGTGAGGAGGGGCCGGGCAAGCAGTTCTTC
TRBJ1-1	-	few	TRBV27	CASGALGPSGAFF	TGTGCCAGCGGGGCCCTAGGACCGTCTGGGGCTTTCTTT
TRBJ1-2	-	few	TRBV24-1	CATSDLWSDYGYTF	TGTGCCACCAGTGATTTGTGGAGTGACTATGGCTACACCTTC
TRBJ1-1	-	few	TRBV7-2	CASSSTLGNTEAFF	TGTGCCAGCAGCTCCACCTTGGGGAACACTGAAGCTTTCTTT
TRBJ2-3	TRBD2	-	TRBV13	CASLVSGGPSDTQYF	TGTGCCAGCCTCGTTAGCGGGGGGCCATCGGATACGCAGTATTTT
TRBJ1-2	-	-	TRBV20-1	CSAPKSPNYGYTF	TGCAGTGCCCCCAAGAGTCCTAACTATGGCTACACCTTC
TRBJ1-6	-	once	TRBV6-1	CASTGRGTYNSPLHF	TGTGCCAGCACCGGGAGGGGGACCTATAATTCACCCCTCCACTTT